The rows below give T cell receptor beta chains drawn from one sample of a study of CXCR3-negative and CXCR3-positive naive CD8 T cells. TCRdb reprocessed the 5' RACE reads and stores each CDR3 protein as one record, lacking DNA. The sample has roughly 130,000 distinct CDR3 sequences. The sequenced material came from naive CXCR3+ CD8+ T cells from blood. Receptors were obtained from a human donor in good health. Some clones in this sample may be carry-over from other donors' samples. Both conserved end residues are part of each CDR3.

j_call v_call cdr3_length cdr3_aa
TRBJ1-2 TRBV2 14 CASRMTGGEGSYTF
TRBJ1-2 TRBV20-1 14 CSARGDTYSDGYTF
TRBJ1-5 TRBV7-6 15 CASSLMTGGNQPQHF
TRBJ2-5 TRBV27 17 CASSFLGQGETGETQYF
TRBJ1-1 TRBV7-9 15 CASSSRDSLNTEAFF
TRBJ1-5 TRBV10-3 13 CAISESNNQPQHF
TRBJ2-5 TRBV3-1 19 CASSQDLSDAGGLGKTQYF
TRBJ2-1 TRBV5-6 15 CASSLASGGDNEQFF
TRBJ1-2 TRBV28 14 CASSSRQLFYGYTF
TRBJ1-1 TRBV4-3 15 CASSQEGRENTEAFF
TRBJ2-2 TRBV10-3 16 CAISEIAGGGTGELFF
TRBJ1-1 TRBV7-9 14 CASSPSTVNTEAFF
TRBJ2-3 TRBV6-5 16 CASSYSTSGGTDTQYF
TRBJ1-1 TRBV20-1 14 CSARVGGGHTEAFF
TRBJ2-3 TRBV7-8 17 CASSLYLADPSTDTQYF
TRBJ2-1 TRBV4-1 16 CASSPLAGEGTNEQFF
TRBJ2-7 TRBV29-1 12 CSDSTVPREQYF
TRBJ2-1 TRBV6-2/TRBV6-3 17 CASSSGPEGITGNEQFF
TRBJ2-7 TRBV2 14 CASSDVQGENEQYF
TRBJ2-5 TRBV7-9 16 CASHGHNKDNQETQYF
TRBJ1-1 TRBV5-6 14 CASRFGTVNTEAFF
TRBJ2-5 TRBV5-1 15 CASSLVVLGQETQYF
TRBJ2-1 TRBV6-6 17 CASSYFPGGETYNEQFF
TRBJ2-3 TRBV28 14 CASRVQGYTDTQYF
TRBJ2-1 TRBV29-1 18 CSVEDLQTLAGAWGEQFF
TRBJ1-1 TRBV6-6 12 CASKALDTEAFF